The rows below give T cell receptor beta chains drawn from one sample of a study of glioma-infiltrating T cells after dendritic cell vaccination. Sequenced by immunoSEQ multiplex PCR; TCRdb stores in-frame clones only, minus some. This sample has tens of thousands of clones; roughly four fifths occur once, and the top ten carry more than 15%. Sample: blood, taken after dendritic cell vaccination. The source is a human donor with glioblastoma. The CDR3 runs from the conserved cysteine through the conserved F or W. The D gene is left open where the match is weak. Clone size, where shown, is once, few, many, or a class for clones that have expanded.

>NA|TRBV30|NA|TRBJ1-6
CAWTENSPLHF
TGTGCCTGGACGGAGAATTCACCCCTCCACTTT
>few|TRBV6-5|TRBD1|TRBJ2-5
CASGTPGQGLETQYF
TGTGCCAGCGGAACTCCGGGACAGGGATTAGAGACCCAGTACTTC
>NA|TRBV4-2|TRBD2|TRBJ2-2
CASSQDLTSGGNTGELFF
TGTGCCAGCAGCCAAGACCTGACTAGCGGGGGGAACACCGGGGAGCTGTTTTTT
>NA|TRBV6-5|TRBD1|TRBJ1-2
CASRGQGNYGYTF
TGTGCCAGCAGGGGACAGGGAAACTATGGCTACACCTTC
>NA|TRBV30|TRBD1|TRBJ1-2
CAWGTGGTNYGYTF
TGTGCCTGGGGGACAGGGGGTACCAACTATGGCTACACCTTC
>NA|TRBV5-1|NA|TRBJ2-7
CASSYGAGTSPYEQYF
TGCGCCAGCAGCTATGGAGCCGGGACTTCCCCCTACGAGCAGTACTTC
>NA|TRBV19|TRBD1|TRBJ2-7
CASSISRTGSSYEQYF
TGTGCCAGTAGTATCTCTCGGACAGGGAGCTCCTACGAGCAGTACTTC
>NA|TRBV30|TRBD1|TRBJ2-7
CAWDRGSTYEQYF
TGTGCCTGGGACAGGGGAAGTACCTACGAGCAGTACTTC
>NA|TRBV5-1|TRBD2|TRBJ2-3
CASRPHVWTSGGPEDTQYF
TGCGCCAGCAGACCACACGTGTGGACTAGCGGGGGGCCTGAAGATACGCAGTATTTT
>NA|TRBV6-1|TRBD1|TRBJ2-5
CASSATGVETQYF
TGTGCCAGCAGTGCGACAGGGGTTGAGACCCAGTACTTC
>NA|TRBV2|TRBD1|TRBJ1-5
CASRTLQGIGQPQHF
TGTGCCAGCAGGACTCTACAGGGGATTGGTCAGCCCCAGCATTTT
>NA|TRBV5-1|TRBD1|TRBJ2-1
CASSFTGGFPYNEQFF
TGCGCCAGCAGCTTTACAGGGGGATTCCCCTACAATGAGCAGTTCTTC
>once|TRBV5-1|TRBD1|TRBJ1-1
CASSPWRMAPDRVGAFF
TGCGCCAGCAGCCCGTGGAGGATGGCACCGGACAGGGTGGGAGCTTTCTTT
>NA|TRBV9|NA|TRBJ1-2
CASSEGRGYTF
TGTGCCAGCAGCGAGGGGAGGGGCTACACCTTC
>NA|TRBV13|TRBD1|TRBJ2-7
CASSLMDRAGYEQYF
TGTGCCAGCAGCTTGATGGACAGGGCCGGCTACGAGCAGTACTTC
>few|TRBV5-1|TRBD1|TRBJ1-2
CASSSETGGWYGYTF
TGCGCCAGCAGCTCCGAGACAGGGGGCTGGTATGGCTACACCTTC
>NA|TRBV6-5|NA|TRBJ2-1
CASSLGLAPSNEQFF
TGTGCCAGCAGCTTGGGACTTGCGCCGTCTAATGAGCAGTTCTTC
>NA|TRBV20-1|NA|TRBJ2-7
CSVGESYEQYF
TGCAGTGTCGGTGAATCCTACGAGCAGTACTTC
>NA|TRBV6-5|TRBD1|TRBJ1-1
CASSFGQVMNTEAFF
TGTGCCAGCAGTTTCGGACAGGTCATGAACACTGAAGCTTTCTTT
>NA|TRBV29-1|TRBD1|TRBJ1-2
CSVAGTGGGYTF
TGCAGCGTCGCCGGGACAGGGGGTGGCTACACCTTC
>few|TRBV25-1|TRBD1|TRBJ1-1
CASSDRQGGTEAFF
TGTGCCAGCAGTGACAGACAGGGTGGCACTGAAGCTTTCTTT
>NA|TRBV7-9|NA|TRBJ1-2
CASSLISNGYTF
TGTGCCAGCAGCTTAATTTCAAATGGCTACACCTTC
>NA|TRBV10-3|NA|TRBJ1-2
CAISESGGTGKLYGYTF
TGTGCCATCAGTGAGTCAGGAGGGACGGGGAAGCTCTATGGCTACACCTTC
>NA|TRBV30|TRBD1|TRBJ1-1
CAWTPGTGNTEAFF
TGTGCCTGGACTCCCGGGACAGGGAACACTGAAGCTTTCTTT
>many|TRBV19|NA|TRBJ1-3
CASSIDSGGNTIYF
TGTGCCAGTAGTATAGATTCGGGAGGAAACACCATATATTTT
>NA|TRBV2|NA|TRBJ2-3
CASSAAPVTQYF
TGTGCCAGCAGCGCCGCCCCGGTAACCCAGTATTTT
>NA|TRBV19|TRBD2|TRBJ2-1
CASSIGPGGGVYNEQFF
TGTGCCAGTAGTATTGGGCCGGGCGGGGGGGTATACAATGAGCAGTTCTTC
>NA|TRBV6-5|NA|TRBJ2-7
CASSPAFEGGYEQYF
TGTGCCAGCAGTCCCGCGTTTGAGGGTGGCTACGAGCAGTACTTC
>NA|TRBV18|NA|TRBJ1-2
CASSGQSYTF
TGTGCCAGCTCAGGACAGAGCTACACCTTC
>NA|TRBV11-2|NA|TRBJ2-7
CASSLETVSYEQYF
TGTGCCAGCAGCTTAGAGACAGTTTCCTACGAGCAGTACTTC
>NA|TRBV15|TRBD2|TRBJ2-5
CATSRDWPSGGKTQYF
TGTGCCACCAGCAGAGATTGGCCTAGCGGGGGTAAGACCCAGTACTTC
>NA|TRBV7-2|TRBD2|TRBJ2-1
CASSLDLSGGLDEQFF
TGTGCCAGCAGCTTAGATCTTAGCGGGGGGTTGGATGAGCAGTTCTTC
>NA|TRBV7-9|NA|TRBJ1-2
CASTLWRKGANYGYTF
TGTGCCAGCACCCTTTGGCGGAAGGGAGCTAACTATGGCTACACCTTC
>once|TRBV7-9|TRBD1|TRBJ1-2
CASSPNLRTGGVLRGYTF
TGTGCCAGCAGCCCAAACTTACGGACAGGGGGGGTTTTACGGGGCTACACCTTC
>NA|TRBV9|NA|TRBJ2-2
CASSPRAGELFF
TGTGCCAGCAGTCCCCGCGCCGGGGAGCTGTTTTTT
>NA|TRBV11-3|NA|TRBJ1-3
CASSSQATGNTIYF
TGTGCCAGCAGCTCGCAGGCTACTGGAAACACCATATATTTT
>NA|TRBV5-4|NA|TRBJ1-4
CASSLGGEDEKLFF
TGTGCCAGCAGCTTGGGGGGGGAGGATGAAAAACTGTTTTTT
>NA|TRBV6-4|TRBD1|TRBJ2-3
CASSPGQGGDTQYF
TGTGCCAGCAGTCCGGGACAGGGAGGGGATACGCAGTATTTT
>NA|TRBV6-6|NA|TRBJ2-1
CASQGQTSKLEQFF
TGTGCCAGTCAGGGACAGACTAGTAAATTGGAGCAGTTCTTC
>NA|TRBV10-2|TRBD2|TRBJ2-7
CASSEAVVRLAGPYEQYF
TGCGCCAGCAGTGAGGCGGTGGTTCGACTAGCGGGGCCCTACGAGCAGTACTTC
>NA|TRBV30|TRBD1|TRBJ1-1
CAWSVPDRTNTEAFF
TGTGCCTGGAGTGTCCCGGACAGGACGAACACTGAAGCTTTCTTT
>NA|TRBV13|NA|TRBJ1-4
CASSRRGGEVEKLFF
TGTGCCAGCAGCAGGCGGGGGGGTGAAGTCGAAAAACTGTTTTTT
>NA|TRBV10-3|NA|TRBJ2-1
CAISKPTVSEQFF
TGTGCCATCAGTAAACCGACAGTGAGCGAGCAGTTCTTC
>few|TRBV9|TRBD2|TRBJ2-1
CASSVDLAGPIYNEQFF
TGTGCCAGCAGCGTAGACCTAGCGGGGCCCATCTACAATGAGCAGTTCTTC
>NA|TRBV9|NA|TRBJ1-1
CASSVGLGARTEAFF
TGTGCCAGCAGCGTAGGTCTGGGGGCGCGAACTGAAGCTTTCTTT
>few|TRBV27|TRBD1|TRBJ1-5
CASRERRGQGQPQHF
TGTGCCAGCCGTGAGAGGAGGGGGCAAGGTCAGCCCCAGCATTTT
>NA|TRBV4-2|TRBD2|TRBJ2-1
CASSQEAGGSGEQFF
TGTGCCAGCAGCCAAGAGGCGGGGGGGTCGGGTGAGCAGTTCTTC
>NA|TRBV30|TRBD2|TRBJ2-1
CAWAGLGVNEQFF
TGTGCCTGGGCGGGACTAGGTGTCAATGAGCAGTTCTTC